The rows below give T cell receptor beta chains drawn from one sample of a study of cytotoxic CD8 clonotypes in ibrutinib-treated CLL. The table came from immunoSEQ multiplex PCR; TCRdb's copy has only in-frame clones and leaves some out. The table shows under 150,000 clones, with approximately 90% occurring only once. This material consisted of PBMCs, taken after 12 months of ibrutinib treatment. The receptors stem from a human donor with chronic lymphocytic leukemia. Each CDR3 is given with its conserved first and last residue. Some rows mark clone size as missing; the rest say once, few, many or name a class of expanded clone.

size,J,V,CDR3
.,TRBJ1-5,TRBV6-6,CASLPGRSLSNQPQHF
.,TRBJ1-4,TRBV7-8,CASSRVLNEKLFF
.,TRBJ2-1,TRBV7-3,CASSLSSWEGGDEQFF
.,TRBJ2-1,TRBV4-2,CASSQVKQGYNEQFF
.,TRBJ2-5,TRBV6-1,CASSEVTTLGTQYF
.,TRBJ2-3,TRBV7-9,CASSPADFLDTQYF
.,TRBJ2-3,TRBV7-8,CASSYRDRWFGDTQYF
.,TRBJ1-2,TRBV29-1,CSVTLQVGYGYTF
.,TRBJ2-5,TRBV7-2,CASSRIGLAGQETQYF
.,TRBJ2-2,TRBV10-3,CAISRDYNTGELFF
.,TRBJ2-7,TRBV27,CASSRTLREQYF
.,TRBJ2-7,TRBV2,CASGFLTEPLAGGPNEQYF
.,TRBJ2-7,TRBV30,CAWSRWLAGDDFHEQYF
.,TRBJ2-7,TRBV27,CASSFFIASEQYF
.,TRBJ2-7,TRBV27,CASSLLGREQYF
.,TRBJ2-5,TRBV27,CASSSKDRTFQETQYF
once,TRBJ2-7,TRBV9,CASSVEGASRYEQYF
.,TRBJ2-7,TRBV7-9,CASSYLSMPGSEQYF
.,TRBJ2-1,TRBV6-5,CASSVAGGPWDEQFF
.,TRBJ2-7,TRBV5-1,CASSLGQSYEQYF
.,TRBJ2-5,TRBV7-2,CASRPGLAVQETQYF
.,TRBJ2-2,TRBV19,CASSIELNTGELFF
.,TRBJ2-2,TRBV29-1,CSVPRKKAGVNTGELFF
.,TRBJ2-7,TRBV6-5,CASSYSGLAFYEQYF
.,TRBJ2-5,TRBV12-2,CASRFQETQYF
once,TRBJ2-1,TRBV5-4,CASSLGRGAAPSEQFF
once,TRBJ2-1,TRBV11-1,CASSLLSNEQFF
.,TRBJ1-2,TRBV5-1,CASSQRGTAYFNYGYTF
.,TRBJ1-4,TRBV28,CASSPRQGADEKLFF
.,TRBJ2-7,TRBV5-1,CASSLVDSLGEQYF
once,TRBJ2-2,TRBV29-1,CSVAFRLANTGELFF
.,TRBJ1-1,TRBV28,CASRRTKNTEAFF
.,TRBJ2-1,TRBV4-2,CASSQEGAGGDNEQFF